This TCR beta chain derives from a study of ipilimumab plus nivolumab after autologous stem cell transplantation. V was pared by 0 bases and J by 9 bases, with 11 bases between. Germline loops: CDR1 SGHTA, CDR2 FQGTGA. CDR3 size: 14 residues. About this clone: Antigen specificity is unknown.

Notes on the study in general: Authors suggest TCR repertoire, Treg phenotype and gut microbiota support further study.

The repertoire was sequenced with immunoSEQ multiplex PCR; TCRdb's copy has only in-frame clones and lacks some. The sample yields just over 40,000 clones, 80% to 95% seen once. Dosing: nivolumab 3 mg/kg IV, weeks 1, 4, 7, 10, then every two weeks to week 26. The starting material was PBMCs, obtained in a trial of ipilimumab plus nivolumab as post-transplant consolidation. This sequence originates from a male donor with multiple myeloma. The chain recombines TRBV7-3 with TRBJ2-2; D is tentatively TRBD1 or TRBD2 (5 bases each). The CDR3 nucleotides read TGTGCCAGCAGCTTAACGGGACCCCACCGGGAGCTGTTTTTT. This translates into CASSLTGPHRELFF.